This passage covers 24 T cell receptor beta chains from one sample sequenced in a study of molecular identifiers for immune sequencing clone quantification. MiXCR was run by TCRdb on the PCR reads, yielding one entry per CDR3 protein. The sample has about 36,000 distinct CDR3 sequences; under 20% are singletons. Sequencing was done on a sample of naive CD8+ T cells from blood, with Jurkat cell RNA spiked in. The subset was: FACS-sorted CD8+CD4-CCR7+CD45RA+ naive T cells. Receptors were obtained from a human donor in good health. Some libraries in this study had Jurkat cell RNA spiked in.

This clonotype was observed many times. The V gene is TRBV12-3 or TRBV12-4, the J gene TRBJ2-2, with D unresolved. This CDR3 contains 11 residues. V lost 3 bases to trimming and J lost 7 bases, with 3 bases between them. CDR3 sequence (DNA): TGTGCCAGCAGTTTGTTCGGGGAGCTGTTTTTT. It yields the protein CASSLFGELFF.

This clonotype was counted ten times or more. The chain is built from TRBV9 and TRBJ2-7, with D tentatively TRBD2 (6 bases). Per germline, CDR1 SGDLS and CDR2 YYNGEE. The length of the CDR3 is 15 residues. V lost 2 bases, J lost 0 bases, and 12 bases lay in between. The CDR3 DNA reads as TGTGCCAGCAGCGTCGGGAGCCTAAACTCCTACGAGCAGTACTTC. Protein product: CASSVGSLNSYEQYF. The whole variable domain, filled in from reference TRBV9 and TRBJ2-7, reads DSGVTQTPKHLITATGQRVTLRCSPRSGDLSVYWYQQSLDQGLQFLIQYYNGEERAKGNILERFSAQQFPDLHSELNLSSLELGDSALYFCASSVGSLNSYEQYFGPGTRLTVT.

This clonotype was recorded many times. This CDR3 is CASALTANTGELFF. The CDR3 region has the DNA TGTGCCAGCGCGTTGACAGCGAACACCGGGGAGCTGTTTTTT. The chain uses TRBV28 and TRBJ2-2; TRBD1 is a possible D gene (5 bases). CDR1 is MDHEN, CDR2 SYDVKM, per germline. CDR3 size: 14 residues. With 8 bases removed from V and 0 bases from J, the gap between germline ends came to 10 bases.

Notes on this clonotype: It may be a read error: a sequence one base away is much more abundant. The genes are TRBV2 and TRBJ2-3; 13 positions agree with TRBD2. Germline CDR1 and CDR2: SNHLY and FYNNEI. The CDR3 covers 17 residues. This chain's CDR3 is CTSSGTSGKEGTDTQYF. CDR3 bases: TGTACCAGCAGCGGGACTAGCGGGAAAGAGGGCACAGATACGCAGTATTTT. Drawing the rest from reference TRBV2 and TRBJ2-3, the complete variable domain is EPEVTQTPSHQVTQMGQEVILRCVPISNHLYFYWYRQILGQKVEFLVSFYNNEISEKSEIFDDQFSVERPDGSNFTLKIRSTKLEDSAMYFCTSSGTSGKEGTDTQYFGPGTRLTVL.

This clonotype was detected ten times or more. V usage is TRBV4-3 and J usage is TRBJ1-2; TRBD1 is a possible D gene (6 bases). The CDR3 runs 16 residues. Deletions cut 3 bases from V and 6 bases from J, with 20 bases between. Germline-derived CDR1 and CDR2 are LGHNA and YSLEER. CDR3 region: CASSHRRRGGGDGYTF. The DNA for the CDR3 is TGCGCCAGCAGCCACCGACGCCGAGGGGGTGGGGATGGCTACACCTTC.

This clonotype appeared many times. V gene TRBV2 combines with J gene TRBJ2-1; TRBD2 matches at 13 bases. The CDR3 sequence is 13 residues long. Unmatched junction bases numbered 5, after V lost 8 bases and J lost 10 bases. Germline CDR1 SNHLY, CDR2 FYNNEI. CDR3 sequence: CASGTSGTTEQFF. Written as DNA, the CDR3 is TGTGCCAGCGGGACTAGCGGGACCACCGAGCAGTTCTTC.

This clonotype was recorded many times. This chain connects TRBV13 to TRBJ2-7, with 7 bases matching TRBD1. After removal of 5 bases from V and 3 bases from J, the junction contained 7 bases not matched to a gene. CDR3 size: 14 residues. CDR1 and CDR2 (germline): PRHDT, FYEKMQ (reference sequence). The CDR3 DNA reads TGTGCCAGCAGCCTGGGACAGAGATACTACGAGCAGTACTTC. Protein sequence: CASSLGQRYYEQYF.

This clonotype was detected many times. The chain recombines TRBV20-1 with TRBJ2-1, with 11 nucleotides matching TRBD2. J was trimmed by 5 bases and V by 5 bases; bases with no gene match: 2. Germline V gene lookup returns CDR1 DFQATT and CDR2 SNEGSKA (reference sequence). The CDR3 is 13 amino acids. CDR3 DNA: TGCAGTGCTGTTAGCGGGAGGGACAATGAGCAGTTCTTC. It yields the protein CSAVSGRDNEQFF.

This clonotype was observed many times. The chain is built from TRBV2 and TRBJ2-7; D possibly corresponds to TRBD1 (5 bases). Trimming cost V 7 bases and J 5 bases, with 15 bases left between them. CDR3 length: 13 residues. Germline assignment: CDR1 SNHLY and CDR2 FYNNEI. CDR3 amino acids: CASMDTRPDEQYF. Here the CDR3 DNA reads TGTGCCAGCATGGACACTCGACCGGACGAGCAGTACTTC. The full variable domain, its missing parts supplied by reference TRBV2 and TRBJ2-7, is EPEVTQTPSHQVTQMGQEVILRCVPISNHLYFYWYRQILGQKVEFLVSFYNNEISEKSEIFDDQFSVERPDGSNFTLKIRSTKLEDSAMYFCASMDTRPDEQYFGPGTRLTVT.

This clonotype has just a few counts. A read error may account for a junction end that differs from germline. Here the CDR3 DNA reads TGTGCCAGCAGCTTAACCAGAGGGACTAGCGAAAGCACAGATACGCGGTATTTT. It translates to CASSLTRGTSESTDTRYF. The J gene is TRBJ2-3, the V gene TRBV7-6; TRBD2 matches 10 bases. The V gene's germline CDR1 is SGHVS and CDR2 FNYEAQ. The CDR3 length is 18 residues.

This clonotype has a handful of counts. This sequence joins TRBV7-9 and TRBJ2-7; D is unclear. Looked up from germline, CDR1 is SEHNR and CDR2 is FQNEAQ (reference sequence). Trimming pared 2 bases from V and 7 bases from J, leaving 9 bases between. The CDR3 is made up of 12 amino acids. As DNA, the CDR3 is TGTGCCAGCAGCTTAACAGCGAATGAGCAGTACTTC. Its protein is CASSLTANEQYF. The complete variable domain, with remaining parts taken from reference TRBV7-9 and TRBJ2-7, reads DTGVSQNPRHKITKRGQNVTFRCDPISEHNRLYWYRQTLGQGPEFLTYFQNEAQLEKSRLLSDRFSAERPKGSFSTLEIQRTEQGDSAMYLCASSLTANEQYFGPGTRLTVT.

This chain links TRBV28 with TRBJ1-5; D gene unclear. The CDR3 runs 15 residues. Germline CDR1 reads MDHEN; CDR2 reads SYDVKM. V lost 3 bases and J 0 bases, leaving 9 bases between the germline ends. CDR3 region: CASSFVRSSNQPQHF. In nucleotides, the CDR3 is TGTGCCAGCAGTTTCGTCAGGTCTAGCAATCAGCCCCAGCATTTT.

To note about this clonotype: A much more abundant neighbour one base away suggests this may be a read error. J is TRBJ2-3 and V is TRBV7-9; TRBD2 matches at 7 bases. There are 16 residues in the CDR3. After removal of 2 bases from V and 1 base from J, the junction contained 6 bases not matched to a gene. Germline V CDR1 and CDR2: SEHNR, FQNEAQ (reference sequence). The CDR3 DNA reads as TGTGCCAGCAGCTTAATATACGGACTAGGCACAGATACGCAGTATTTT. Translation: CASSLIYGLGTDTQYF.

The chain links TRBV20-1 to TRBJ2-1; 10 bases agree with TRBD2. The junction had 1 base not matched to a gene; V was cut back by 2 bases and J by 6 bases. Per the germline V gene, CDR1 is DFQATT and CDR2 is SNEGSKA (reference sequence). This CDR3 is built from 13 residues. The CDR3 loop is CSARLAGVNEQFF. CDR3 bases: TGCAGTGCTAGACTAGCGGGAGTCAATGAGCAGTTCTTC.

This clonotype was detected many times. The chain employs TRBV15 and TRBJ2-1; 8 positions match TRBD2. CDR3 size: 16 residues. Unmatched junction bases numbered 10, after V lost 0 bases and J lost 9 bases. Germline V CDR1 and CDR2: LNHNV, YYDKDF (reference sequence). The chain's CDR3 is CATSRDAGPGGGEQFF. The CDR3 DNA is TGTGCCACCAGCAGAGATGCGGGACCGGGAGGGGGTGAGCAGTTCTTC.

This clonotype occurred a few times. The rearrangement links TRBV6-6 to TRBJ2-1; D may be TRBD1 or TRBD2 (5 bases each). Germline CDR1 MNHNY, CDR2 SVGAGI (reference sequence). The CDR3 has 16 residues. The V end lost 3 bases, the J end lost 8 bases, and 20 bases lay between the germline ends. The CDR3 nucleotides read TGTGCCAGCAGTTATCTCCCCGGGACCCCGATCGATGAGCAGTTCTTC. Encoded protein: CASSYLPGTPIDEQFF.

The J gene is TRBJ2-1, the V gene TRBV12-3 or TRBV12-4; D gene ambiguous. The V gene lost 10 bases and the J gene lost 10 bases, with 14 bases spanning the gap. CDR3 length: 11 residues. This CDR3 is CATGQIREQFF. CDR3 DNA: TGTGCCACCGGGCAAATAAGGGAGCAGTTCTTC.

This chain links TRBV5-4 with TRBJ2-1, with 11 bases aligning to TRBD2. V was clipped by 5 bases and J by 3 bases; unmatched bases: 1. The germline CDR1 and CDR2 sequences are SGHNT and YYREEE (reference sequence). CDR3 length equals 14 residues. CDR3 residues: CASRTSGDYNEQFF. The DNA for the CDR3 is TGTGCCAGCAGGACTAGCGGGGACTACAATGAGCAGTTCTTC.

Points on this clonotype: A much larger clone differs from this one at a single base, so this may be a read error. The conserved phenylalanine or tryptophan is not found at the CDR3 terminus, so this likely reflects a read error. The chain combines TRBV28 with TRBJ1-2, with 10 bases identical to TRBD1. This CDR3 region has 17 residues. CDR1 MDHEN and CDR2 SYDVKM come from the germline V gene. The V gene end was trimmed by 5 bases and the J gene end by 3 bases; junction bases not matched to a gene: 12. CDR3 sequence (DNA): TGTGCCAGCAGTACTGGGACAGGGGTTGGGAGGGACTATGGCTACACCCTC. This codes for CASSTGTGVGRDYGYTL.

There are a few counts of this clonotype. With a much larger clone just one base away, this may be a read error. The chain links TRBV12-3 or TRBV12-4 to TRBJ2-1, with 10 bases fitting TRBD2. This CDR3 is built from 19 residues. In DNA form, the CDR3 reads TGTGCCGGCAGTTCCCAAAATTCCCCTAGCGGGAGATCGTTCAATGAGCAGTTCTTC. It specifies CAGSSQNSPSGRSFNEQFF.

This clonotype was seen many times. This rearrangement joins TRBV7-2 to TRBJ2-1, with D perhaps matching TRBD1 (6 bases). Germline CDR1 reads SGHTA; CDR2 reads FQGNSA. The V end lost 5 bases, the J end lost 0 bases, and 11 bases lay between the germline ends. This CDR3 has 15 residues. Here the CDR3 DNA reads TGTGCCAGCAGCCCAGGGGCTACCTCCTACAATGAGCAGTTCTTC. It specifies CASSPGATSYNEQFF.

This clonotype was recorded a few times. The V call is TRBV27, the J call TRBJ1-5; D is possibly TRBD1 (6 bases). The CDR3 spans 16 residues. V was shortened by 4 bases and J by 0 bases, with 13 bases between the two germline ends. Per the germline V gene, CDR1 is MNHEY and CDR2 is SMNVEV (reference sequence). The CDR3 DNA sequence: TGTGCCAGCAGTTCCGGGACACCCTATAGCAATCAGCCCCAGCATTTT. It encodes CASSSGTPYSNQPQHF.

This clonotype has a count of ten or more. This rearrangement joins TRBV7-9 to TRBJ2-1; TRBD1 matches at 9 bases. V was clipped by 10 bases and J by 6 bases; unmatched bases: 10. The CDR3 consists of 14 residues. The germline V gene has CDR1 SEHNR and CDR2 FQNEAQ (reference sequence). The DNA of the CDR3 is TGTGCCACCTCTACAGGGGGCGCATCCAATGAGCAGTTCTTC. Translation: CATSTGGASNEQFF. Full variable domain (remainder filled in from reference TRBV7-9 and TRBJ2-1): DTGVSQNPRHKITKRGQNVTFRCDPISEHNRLYWYRQTLGQGPEFLTYFQNEAQLEKSRLLSDRFSAERPKGSFSTLEIQRTEQGDSAMYLCATSTGGASNEQFFGPGTRLTVL.

This clonotype showed up many times. The chain combines TRBV7-2 with TRBJ1-2; TRBD1 agrees at 11 bases. There are 15 residues in the CDR3. Germline V gives CDR1 SGHTA, CDR2 FQGNSA. After removal of 5 bases from V and 0 bases from J, the junction contained 2 bases not matched to a gene. As DNA, the CDR3 is TGTGCCAGCAGCGAGGACAGGGGGCCTAACTATGGCTACACCTTC. This sequence encodes CASSEDRGPNYGYTF.